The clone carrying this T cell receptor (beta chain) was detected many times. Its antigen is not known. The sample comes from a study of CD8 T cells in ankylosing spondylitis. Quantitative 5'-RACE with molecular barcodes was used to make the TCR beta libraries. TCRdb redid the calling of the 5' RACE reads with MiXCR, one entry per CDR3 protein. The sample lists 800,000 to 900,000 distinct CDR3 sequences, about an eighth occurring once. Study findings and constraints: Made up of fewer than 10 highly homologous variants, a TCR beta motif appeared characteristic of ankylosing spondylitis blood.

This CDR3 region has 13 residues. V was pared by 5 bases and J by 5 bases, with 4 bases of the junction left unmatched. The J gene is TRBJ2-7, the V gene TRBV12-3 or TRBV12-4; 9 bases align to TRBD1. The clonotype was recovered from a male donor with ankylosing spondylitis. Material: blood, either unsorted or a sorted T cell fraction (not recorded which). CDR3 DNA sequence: TGTGCCAGCAGTAAACGGGACAGGGACGAGCAGTACTTC. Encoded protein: CASSKRDRDEQYF.